These 28 T cell receptor beta chains were all obtained from the same sample, sequenced in a study of identifying expanded T cells in peripheral blood. Repertoires were generated with immunoSEQ multiplex PCR, while TCRdb's copy carries only in-frame clones and drops some. The sample includes about 91,000 clones, about nine tenths of them seen just once. The specimen sequenced was blood. These receptors were taken from a person aged 18 to 75 in good health.

The rearrangement joins TRBV10-3 to TRBJ2-2; TRBD2 matches at 7 bases. The CDR3 extends over 16 amino acids. CDR1 and CDR2 (germline): ENHRY, SYGVKD. With V trimmed by 0 bases and J by 0 bases, 1 base remained unmatched. This chain's CDR3 is CAISESAGANTGELFF. The CDR3 nucleotides are TGTGCCATCAGTGAGTCGGCGGGAGCGAACACCGGGGAGCTGTTTTTT.

This clone was detected a few times. J is TRBJ2-3 and V is TRBV6-1, with TRBD2 identical over 8 bases. The CDR3 contains 17 residues. In germline, CDR1 is MNHNS, CDR2 SASEGT. V dropped 1 base and J dropped 3; count of bases not matched to a gene: 9. CDR3 sequence (DNA): TGTGCCAGCAGTGAAGTGGTGGCGGGGGGAAATACAGATACGCAGTATTTT. As protein: CASSEVVAGGNTDTQYF.

V and J are TRBV4-1 and TRBJ2-1, with 8 positions matching TRBD2. CDR1 and CDR2 (germline): MGHRA, YSYEKL. The CDR3 runs to 16 residues. Losses at the gene ends were 1 base for V and 0 bases for J; bases not matched to a gene: 2. The chain's CDR3 is CASSQVTSGSYNEQFF. CDR3 in DNA: TGCGCCAGCAGCCAAGTCACTAGCGGCTCCTACAATGAGCAGTTCTTC.

The V and J genes are TRBV14 and TRBJ2-7; 9 bases fit TRBD1. Germline V gene lookup returns CDR1 SGHDN and CDR2 FVKESK. The CDR3 loop spans 15 amino acids. Germline trimming cut 2 bases from V and 7 bases from J; bases unmatched to any gene: 9. CDR3 loop: CASSQTGTGLEEQYF. CDR3 DNA sequence: TGTGCCAGCAGCCAAACCGGGACAGGGTTGGAGGAGCAGTACTTC. Variable domain in full (rest from reference TRBV14 and TRBJ2-7): EAGVTQFPSHSVIEKGQTVTLRCDPISGHDNLYWYRRVMGKEIKFLLHFVKESKQDESGMPNNRFLAERTGGTYSTLKVQPAELEDSGVYFCASSQTGTGLEEQYFGPGTRLTVT.

This clone was seen once. The chain is built from TRBV7-8 and TRBJ2-1; 7 bases agree with TRBD2. Germline-derived CDR1 and CDR2 are SGHVS and FQNEAQ. This CDR3 is 14 amino acids long. J was trimmed by 0 bases and V by 5 bases; bases with no gene match: 1. CDR3: CASSPGGSYNEQFF. In nucleotides, the CDR3 is TGTGCCAGCAGCCCGGGGGGCTCCTACAATGAGCAGTTCTTC.

V usage is TRBV19 and J usage is TRBJ2-3; the D gene is possibly TRBD1 (6 bases). The germline V gene encodes CDR1 LNHDA and CDR2 SQIVND (reference sequence). V lost 6 bases and J lost 4, with 14 bases in between. The CDR3 totals 14 residues. The CDR3 coding sequence is TGTGCCAGTAGCTACAGGGAAAGGCCAGATACGCAGTATTTT. This sequence encodes CASSYRERPDTQYF.

Written as DNA, the CDR3 is TGTGCCAGCGCAACTAAGGCGGGAAACACTGAAGCTTTCTTT. Protein sequence: CASATKAGNTEAFF. The chain employs TRBV6-1 and TRBJ1-1; D is undetermined. The V and J ends lost 8 bases and 2 bases respectively, with 15 bases between them. The CDR3 length is 14 residues. From germline, CDR1 is MNHNS and CDR2 SASEGT.

The chain employs TRBV7-9 and TRBJ1-2; no reliable D call. Looked up from germline, CDR1 is SEHNR and CDR2 is FQNEAQ (reference sequence). The CDR3 is made up of 12 amino acids. V dropped 4 bases and J dropped 8 bases, with 11 bases sitting between them. CDR3 DNA sequence: TGTGCCAGCAGCTCTCGGGCCTCCGGCTACACCTTC. It is translated as CASSSRASGYTF.

The CDR3 sequence is CASSQGQGMNTEAFF. CDR3 coding DNA: TGCGCCAGCAGCCAGGGACAGGGGATGAACACTGAAGCTTTCTTT. The rearrangement joins TRBV5-1 to TRBJ1-1, with 10 positions matching TRBD1. The CDR3 sequence is 15 residues long. V lost 4 bases to trimming and J lost 0 bases; unmatched junction nucleotides: 3. Germline CDR1 reads SGHRS; CDR2 reads YFSETQ.

This clone was seen a handful of times. The genes are TRBV27 and TRBJ2-5; 12 nucleotides align to TRBD2. Germline V lookup: CDR1 MNHEY, CDR2 SMNVEV (reference sequence). V lost 3 bases and J lost 0; bases outside the gene matches: 5. The CDR3 totals 17 residues. The CDR3: CASSFTGTSGHQETQYF. CDR3 nucleotide sequence: TGTGCCAGCAGTTTTACCGGGACTAGCGGGCACCAAGAGACCCAGTACTTC.

V is TRBV7-2 and J is TRBJ2-2, with unresolved D. V was pared by 5 bases and J by 4 bases, with 5 bases between. From germline, CDR1 is SGHTA and CDR2 FQGNSA. The CDR3 spans 12 residues. The CDR3 reads CASSPITGELFF. Written as DNA, the CDR3 is TGTGCCAGCAGCCCCATCACCGGGGAGCTGTTTTTT.

The chain joins TRBV6-1 to TRBJ2-1; TRBD2 is a possible D gene (5 bases). This CDR3 spans 16 amino acids. V gave up 1 base and J gave up 8 bases, with 18 bases separating them. Germline CDR1 reads MNHNS; CDR2 reads SASEGT. The CDR3 nucleotides are TGTGCCAGCAGTGAAGAGATCCTAGCTGAATTCTATGAGCAGTTCTTC. It specifies CASSEEILAEFYEQFF.

The chain recombines TRBV5-5 with TRBJ2-1, with 13 bases that match TRBD2. With 3 bases clipped from V and 2 bases from J, the junction kept 5 bases outside the gene matches. Germline CDR1 reads SGHKS; CDR2 reads YYEKEE (reference sequence). This CDR3 has 17 amino acids. This CDR3 reads CASSWGLAGTAYNEQFF. The CDR3 DNA reads as TGTGCCAGCAGCTGGGGACTAGCGGGAACCGCCTACAATGAGCAGTTCTTC.

J is TRBJ2-1 and V is TRBV11-1, with unresolved D. Deletions cut 2 bases from V and 8 bases from J, with 13 bases between. Germline V gene sequence: CDR1 SGHAT, CDR2 FQDESV (reference sequence). CDR3 length: 14 residues. CDR3 sequence: CASSLFPSFHEQFF. For the CDR3, the DNA is TGTGCCAGCAGCTTATTCCCATCGTTCCATGAGCAGTTCTTC.

The chain is built from TRBV7-9 and TRBJ2-5, with D uncertain. The CDR3 is made up of 14 amino acids. CDR1 SEHNR and CDR2 FQNEAQ come from the germline V gene (reference sequence). The V and J ends lost 1 base and 1 base respectively, with 7 bases between them. CDR3 region: CASSLDGPQETQYF. In DNA, the CDR3 is TGTGCCAGCAGCTTAGACGGTCCCCAAGAGACCCAGTACTTC.

The chain carries TRBV4-1 and TRBJ2-3; 11 positions agree with TRBD2. Germline CDR1 is MGHRA and CDR2 is YSYEKL. The CDR3 runs to 19 residues. The V segment lost 4 bases and the J segment 2 bases; nucleotides outside the gene matches: 14. CDR3 sequence reads: CASSLASKLAGAHTDTQYF. CDR3 nucleotides: TGCGCCAGCAGCCTGGCATCTAAACTAGCGGGGGCCCACACAGATACGCAGTATTTT.

This rearrangement joins TRBV5-1 to TRBJ2-3; a weak D match, TRBD1 (7 bases). The V and J ends lost 4 bases and 6 bases respectively, with 15 bases between them. CDR1 is SGHRS, CDR2 YFSETQ, per germline. This CDR3 spans 14 amino acids. The CDR3 sequence: CASSAGQGGDTQYF. Here the CDR3 DNA reads TGCGCCAGCAGCGCGGGACAAGGGGGCGATACGCAGTATTTT.

The rearrangement links TRBV27 to TRBJ1-4; tentatively, D is TRBD1 (5 bases). The CDR3 is 18 amino acids. Per germline, CDR1 MNHEY and CDR2 SMNVEV (reference sequence). V lost 2 bases and J lost 4, with 20 bases in between. The CDR3 sequence: CASSLALPGWSDNEKLFF. Written as DNA, the CDR3 is TGTGCCAGCAGTTTAGCCTTGCCAGGGTGGTCGGATAATGAAAAACTGTTTTTT. The entire variable domain, with the rest obtained from reference TRBV27 and TRBJ1-4, is as follows: EAQVTQNPRYLITVTGKKLTVTCSQNMNHEYMSWYRQDPGLGLRQIYYSMNVEVTDKGDVPEGYKVSRKEKRNFPLILESPSPNQTSLYFCASSLALPGWSDNEKLFFGSGTQLSVL.

The chain carries TRBV19 and TRBJ2-1; D remains ambiguous. The CDR3 has 13 residues. Germline CDR1 LNHDA, CDR2 SQIVND (reference sequence). Trimming removed 2 bases at V and 4 bases at J, with 6 bases between. The CDR3 loop is CASSITDYNEQFF. The CDR3 DNA reads as TGTGCCAGTAGTATAACTGATTACAATGAGCAGTTCTTC.

V gene TRBV28 combines with J gene TRBJ2-7; no firm D call. Per the germline V gene, CDR1 is MDHEN and CDR2 is SYDVKM. The CDR3 totals 12 residues. V was shortened by 3 bases and J by 5 bases, with 8 bases between the two germline ends. The CDR3 DNA sequence: TGTGCCAGCAGTTTCTCTCTACACGAGCAGTACTTC. Protein product: CASSFSLHEQYF. Full variable domain (outside the CDR3, taken from reference TRBV28 and TRBJ2-7): DVKVTQSSRYLVKRTGEKVFLECVQDMDHENMFWYRQDPGLGLRLIYFSYDVKMKEKGDIPEGYSVSREKKERFSLILESASTNQTSMYLCASSFSLHEQYFGPGTRLTVT.

This chain uses TRBV5-1 with TRBJ2-7; either TRBD1 or TRBD2 may supply D (5 bases each). This CDR3 region has 12 residues. Per the germline V gene, CDR1 is SGHRS and CDR2 is YFSETQ. V dropped 2 bases and J dropped 7 bases, with 10 bases sitting between them. The CDR3 region is CASSFRGEEQYF. The CDR3 DNA sequence: TGCGCCAGCAGCTTCCGAGGGGAGGAGCAGTACTTC. The whole variable domain, remainder taken from reference TRBV5-1 and TRBJ2-7, is KAGVTQTPRYLIKTRGQQVTLSCSPISGHRSVSWYQQTPGQGLQFLFEYFSETQRNKGNFPGRFSGRQFSNSRSEMNVSTLELGDSALYLCASSFRGEEQYFGPGTRLTVT.

The V gene is TRBV28, the J gene TRBJ2-5; TRBD1 matches at 9 bases. The length of the CDR3 is 15 residues. In germline, CDR1 is MDHEN, CDR2 SYDVKM. The V and J ends lost 5 bases and 3 bases, in that order; junction bases with no gene match: 7. For the CDR3, the DNA is TGTGCCAGCAGTGAGGGACAGGGAGTGAAAGAGACCCAGTACTTC. Translating gives CASSEGQGVKETQYF.

This sequence joins TRBV5-1 and TRBJ2-1; D tentatively fits TRBD1 or TRBD2 (6 bases each). The CDR3 runs 14 residues. Germline V CDR1 and CDR2: SGHRS, YFSETQ. V was shortened by 0 bases and J by 8 bases, with 12 bases between the two germline ends. The CDR3 nucleotides are TGCGCCAGCAGCTTGGTAGGGGGAGGATATGAGCAGTTCTTC. This sequence encodes CASSLVGGGYEQFF.

J is TRBJ2-7 and V is TRBV28; TRBD1 matches at 11 bases. Germline V gene data show CDR1 as MDHEN and CDR2 as SYDVKM. J was trimmed by 3 bases and V by 8 bases; bases with no gene match: 15. The CDR3 has 17 amino acids. The CDR3 DNA sequence: TGTGCCAGCCTACCAGCCCGAGGGGACAGGGGGTTCTACGAGCAGTACTTC. It encodes CASLPARGDRGFYEQYF. Full variable domain (rest looked up from reference TRBV28 and TRBJ2-7): DVKVTQSSRYLVKRTGEKVFLECVQDMDHENMFWYRQDPGLGLRLIYFSYDVKMKEKGDIPEGYSVSREKKERFSLILESASTNQTSMYLCASLPARGDRGFYEQYFGPGTRLTVT.

The chain recombines TRBV7-3 with TRBJ2-4; D unresolved. This CDR3 contains 15 residues. Germline CDR1 and CDR2: SGHTA and FQGTGA. V was cut by 4 bases and J by 1 base, with 11 bases left in between. For the CDR3, the DNA is TGTGCCAGCAGCTCGACCGGGTCGGCCAAAAACATTCAGTACTTC. It encodes CASSSTGSAKNIQYF.

This clone occurred once. CDR3 loop: CASSIKRSLNYGYTF. As DNA, the CDR3 is TGTGCCAGTAGTATAAAGAGAAGTCTTAACTATGGCTACACCTTC. The chain has TRBV19 and TRBJ1-2, with D unclear. Trimming left V 2 bases short and J 1 base short, with 11 bases between. CDR1 and CDR2 (germline): LNHDA, SQIVND (reference sequence). The CDR3 sequence is 15 residues long.

The CDR3 bases are TGTGCCAGTAGTATAGAGGGTAGCGGAACCAAAAACATTCAGTACTTC. Protein product: CASSIEGSGTKNIQYF. The chain couples TRBV19 to TRBJ2-4; a possible D gene is TRBD2 (6 bases). Trimming stripped 0 bases from V and 2 bases from J, with 11 bases between. Germline V lookup: CDR1 LNHDA, CDR2 SQIVND (reference sequence). The CDR3 totals 16 residues.

This clone was recorded once. The chain is built from TRBV7-8 and TRBJ2-5, with 9 bases identical to TRBD2. This CDR3 has 15 residues. Losses at the gene ends were 5 bases for V and 0 bases for J; bases not matched to a gene: 4. Germline assignment: CDR1 SGHVS and CDR2 FQNEAQ. In nucleotides, the CDR3 is TGTGCCAGCAGCGTCATAGCGGGGGACCAAGAGACCCAGTACTTC. Protein: CASSVIAGDQETQYF.